These 22 T cell receptor beta chains were all obtained from the same sample, sequenced in a study of regulatory T cells in long-lasting Graves disease. The authors built TCR beta libraries using iRepertoire HTBI primers and Arm-PCR of CDR3 regions. TCRdb fed the multiplex PCR reads into MiXCR, producing one record per CDR3 protein. Found here are approximately 540,000 distinct CDR3 sequences, about 11% of them singletons; the top ten hold over 7%. Described time point: newly diagnosed GD, antithyroid drugs for less than 3 months. Making the TCR library involved RNA that had been extracted from PBMCs. This same sample was also part of a study on T cells in Graves' hyperthyroidism and ophthalmopathy.

The sample was peripheral blood mononuclear cells (PBMCs), taken at new diagnosis, from a patient treated with antithyroid drugs. Every receptor here comes from a woman between 25 and 40 years old with Graves disease.

This clonotype was seen repeatedly, ten times or more. The chain is built from TRBV4-1 and TRBJ2-5; 9 bases are shared with TRBD2. The CDR3 runs 16 residues. The germline gives CDR1 MGHRA, CDR2 YSYEKL. V dropped 2 bases and J dropped 2; count of bases not matched to a gene: 6. This chain's CDR3 is CASSQLFSGGQETQYF. The CDR3 DNA sequence: TGCGCCAGCAGCCAATTATTTAGCGGGGGACAAGAGACCCAGTACTTC.

Many counts were recorded for this clonotype. The V call is TRBV6-5, the J call TRBJ2-5; D is possibly TRBD1 (5 bases). Trimming cost V 0 bases and J 3 bases, with 11 bases left between them. This CDR3 comprises 15 residues. The V gene's germline CDR1 is MNHEY and CDR2 SVGAGI. For the CDR3, the DNA is TGTGCCAGCAGTTACTCGCGACAGAGAGAAGAGACCCAGTACTTC. This translates into CASSYSRQREETQYF.

At least ten counts were recorded for this clonotype. The chain's CDR3 is CASSLWKTGGHEDTEAFF. The CDR3, as DNA: TGTGCCAGCAGTTTATGGAAAACAGGGGGCCATGAGGACACTGAAGCTTTCTTT. The rearrangement uses TRBV28 and TRBJ1-1; 9 positions agree with TRBD1. Germline CDR1 and CDR2: MDHEN and SYDVKM. CDR3 length equals 18 residues. V was pared by 0 bases and J by 3 bases, with 11 bases of the junction left unmatched. The full variable domain, in which reference TRBV28 and TRBJ1-1 provide the parts outside the CDR3, is DVKVTQSSRYLVKRTGEKVFLECVQDMDHENMFWYRQDPGLGLRLIYFSYDVKMKEKGDIPEGYSVSREKKERFSLILESASTNQTSMYLCASSLWKTGGHEDTEAFFGQGTRLTVV.

This clonotype has at least ten counts. CDR3 sequence: CASSPQFGNQPQHF. The DNA for the CDR3 is TGTGCCAGCTCACCACAATTTGGCAATCAGCCCCAGCATTTT. This chain joins TRBV18 and TRBJ1-5; D is uncertain. The V gene lost 1 base and the J gene lost 2 bases, with 6 bases spanning the gap. The CDR3 covers 14 residues. Germline CDR1 is KGHSH and CDR2 is LQKENI.

This clonotype was picked up many times. The genes are TRBV30 and TRBJ2-3, with D possibly TRBD1 on 5 matching bases. Judging by the DNA end, TRBJ2-1 fits better; the J call may be wrong. The CDR3 has 11 amino acids. Germline assignment: CDR1 GTSNPN and CDR2 SVGIG (reference sequence). The CDR3 reads CAWSRSGEQFF. CDR3 nucleotides: TGTGCCTGGAGTCGCTCAGGGGAGCAGTTCTTC.

This clonotype was recorded many times. The rearrangement joins TRBV7-2 to TRBJ2-7; D call uncertain. The CDR3 contains 13 residues. CDR1 SGHTA and CDR2 FQGNSA come from the germline V gene. Deletions cut 8 bases from V and 4 bases from J, with 15 bases between. The CDR3 is CASSGYSRYEQYF. DNA for the CDR3: TGTGCCAGCTCAGGTTACTCACGTTACGAGCAGTACTTC.

The V call is TRBV20-1, the J call TRBJ2-3; TRBD2 aligns across 9 bases. The germline V gene encodes CDR1 DFQATT and CDR2 SNEGSKA (reference sequence). This CDR3 has 16 amino acids. The ends lost 4 bases at V and 4 bases at J; junction bases unmatched: 12. CDR3 sequence: CSAMPPSGKESDTQYF. Written as DNA, the CDR3 is TGCAGTGCTATGCCGCCTAGCGGGAAGGAGTCAGATACGCAGTATTTT.

This chain uses TRBV28 with TRBJ1-5; 8 bases line up with TRBD1. Germline CDR1 MDHEN, CDR2 SYDVKM. The CDR3 loop spans 15 amino acids. J was trimmed by 4 bases and V by 5 bases; bases with no gene match: 7. CDR3 sequence reads: CASSVDRGQNQPQHF. CDR3 DNA sequence: TGTGCCAGCAGTGTAGACAGGGGCCAAAATCAGCCCCAGCATTTT.

This clonotype was observed at least ten times. The chain is built from TRBV5-1 and TRBJ1-6; perhaps TRBD1 as D (5 bases). CDR3 length: 18 amino acids. The V end was cut by 2 bases, the J end by 4 bases, with 19 bases between. The V gene's germline CDR1 is SGHRS and CDR2 YFSETQ. CDR3 in DNA: TGCGCCAGCAGCTTTGGGACGGAACCTGGGCCTTATAATTCACCCCTCCACTTT. Its translation is CASSFGTEPGPYNSPLHF.

This clonotype was seen repeatedly, ten times or more. J is TRBJ1-1 and V is TRBV20-1; D not certain. V was shortened by 8 bases and J by 9 bases, with 19 bases between the two germline ends. Germline CDR1 and CDR2: DFQATT and SNEGSKA (reference sequence). The CDR3 has 12 amino acids. The CDR3 nucleotides read TGCAGTTGCCCGGTCTCGAGAGGGAAAGCTTTCTTT. Encoded protein: CSCPVSRGKAFF.

This clonotype was seen many times. The gene calls are TRBV29-1 and TRBJ2-7; 8 nucleotides align to TRBD2. Germline V gene sequence: CDR1 SQVTM, CDR2 ANQGSEA. This CDR3 is built from 14 residues. With V trimmed by 0 bases and J by 1 base, 2 bases remained unmatched. CDR3 in amino acids: CSVEEREVSYEQYF. CDR3 nucleotides: TGCAGCGTTGAAGAGCGGGAGGTGTCCTACGAGCAGTACTTC.

The sample holds many counts of this clonotype. This chain uses TRBV9 with TRBJ2-1; 9 bases agree with TRBD2. The CDR3 consists of 15 residues. From germline, CDR1 is SGDLS and CDR2 YYNGEE. V gave up 5 bases and J gave up 2 bases; unmatched junction bases: 5. This chain's CDR3 is CASSSGSATYNEQFF. The DNA of the CDR3 is TGTGCCAGCAGTAGCGGGAGTGCTACCTACAATGAGCAGTTCTTC.

This clonotype was observed at least ten times. The chain links TRBV7-2 to TRBJ2-7; tentative D call: TRBD1 (5 bases). Looked up from germline, CDR1 is SGHTA and CDR2 is FQGNSA. V was trimmed by 2 bases and J by 0 bases, leaving 8 bases between them. CDR3 length: 14 residues. The CDR3 loop is CASSLRQSSYEQYF. In nucleotides, the CDR3 is TGTGCCAGCAGCTTACGACAGAGCTCCTACGAGCAGTACTTC.

This clonotype was counted only a few times. The chain employs TRBV7-6 and TRBJ2-2, with a weak D call TRBD1 (6 bases). The CDR3 contains 15 residues. Germline values: CDR1 SGHVS, CDR2 FNYEAQ. V lost 6 bases and J 5 bases, leaving 16 bases between the germline ends. CDR3 residues: CASRVITQGTGELFF. CDR3 DNA sequence: TGTGCCAGCAGAGTTATTACGCAGGGGACCGGGGAGCTGTTTTTT. The full variable domain, in which reference TRBV7-6 and TRBJ2-2 provide the parts outside the CDR3, is GAGVSQSPRYKVTKRGQDVALRCDPISGHVSLYWYRQALGQGPEFLTYFNYEAQQDKSGLPNDRFSAERPEGSISTLTIQRTEQRDSAMYRCASRVITQGTGELFFGEGSRLTVL.

This clonotype showed up many times. This CDR3 is CASSFSPETSDTGELFF. The CDR3 DNA reads as TGTGCCAGCAGTTTTTCCCCCGAGACTAGCGACACCGGGGAGCTGTTTTTT. The chain employs TRBV6-5 and TRBJ2-2; 8 bases map to TRBD2. There are 17 residues in the CDR3. The germline V gene has CDR1 MNHEY and CDR2 SVGAGI. Germline trimming cut 4 bases from V and 3 bases from J; bases unmatched to any gene: 10.

This clonotype was seen ten or more times. Here the CDR3 DNA reads TGTGCCAGCAGTTACCCGATGGGACACCAAGAGACCCAGTACTTC. Protein sequence: CASSYPMGHQETQYF. The chain has TRBV6-2 or TRBV6-3 and TRBJ2-5; D might be TRBD1 or TRBD2, each matching 5 bases. This CDR3 is 15 amino acids long. Trimming stripped 2 bases from V and 0 bases from J, with 10 bases between. Germline V CDR1 and CDR2: MNHEY, SVGEGT.

In this sample, this clonotype turned up a few times. The chain has TRBV27 and TRBJ2-2; D is ambiguous. Looked up from germline, CDR1 is MNHEY and CDR2 is SMNVEV (reference sequence). V was pared by 6 bases and J by 1 base, with 15 bases between. The CDR3 contains 16 residues. CDR3 amino acids: CASSLALGWNTGELFF. The CDR3 DNA follows: TGTGCCAGCAGCCTCGCTCTGGGATGGAACACCGGGGAGCTGTTTTTT.

This clonotype came up many times. The chain has TRBV27 and TRBJ2-3; D gene ambiguous. The CDR3 runs 14 residues. V dropped 5 bases and J dropped 3 bases, with 12 bases sitting between them. CDR1 is MNHEY, CDR2 SMNVEV, per germline (reference sequence). The CDR3 region is CASSPGPRTDTQYF. Written as DNA, the CDR3 is TGTGCCAGCAGTCCCGGACCGAGGACAGATACGCAGTATTTT.

The chain recombines TRBV2 with TRBJ2-4; 7 nucleotides agree with TRBD1. Germline trimming cut 6 bases from V and 4 bases from J; bases unmatched to any gene: 12. The CDR3 runs 16 residues. CDR1 and CDR2 (germline): SNHLY, FYNNEI. The CDR3 here is CASSAVRGRGKNIQYF. The CDR3 DNA reads as TGTGCCAGCAGCGCGGTGAGGGGGCGAGGGAAAAACATTCAGTACTTC. The variable domain in full, completed from reference TRBV2 and TRBJ2-4, reads EPEVTQTPSHQVTQMGQEVILRCVPISNHLYFYWYRQILGQKVEFLVSFYNNEISEKSEIFDDQFSVERPDGSNFTLKIRSTKLEDSAMYFCASSAVRGRGKNIQYFGAGTRLSVL.

This clonotype has a count of ten or more. The chain uses TRBV18 and TRBJ2-7; perhaps TRBD1 as D (6 bases). Germline assignment: CDR1 KGHSH and CDR2 LQKENI. V was clipped by 3 bases and J by 7 bases, with 19 bases between them. This CDR3 is built from 15 residues. CDR3 loop: CASSPLARGSREQYF. In DNA, the CDR3 is TGTGCCAGCTCACCCCTGGCCAGGGGATCCCGGGAGCAGTACTTC.

This clonotype appeared many times. This rearrangement joins TRBV19 to TRBJ2-1, with 8 bases matching TRBD2. CDR3 length: 18 residues. The V segment lost 1 base and the J segment 0 bases; nucleotides outside the gene matches: 8. Per the germline V gene, CDR1 is LNHDA and CDR2 is SQIVND (reference sequence). CDR3 residues: CASSIGLAGLSSYNEQFF. The CDR3 coding sequence is TGTGCCAGTAGTATAGGCCTAGCGGGCCTGAGCTCCTACAATGAGCAGTTCTTC.

This clonotype appeared many times. The gene calls are TRBV5-1 and TRBJ2-7, with TRBD2 matching over 12 bases. The V gene end was trimmed by 4 bases and the J gene end by 6 bases; junction bases not matched to a gene: 11. Looked up from germline, CDR1 is SGHRS and CDR2 is YFSETQ. The CDR3 has 16 amino acids. The CDR3 DNA reads as TGCGCCAGCAGCCCTAGACTAGCGGGAGCCCTGGGCGAGCAGTACTTC. It yields the protein CASSPRLAGALGEQYF.